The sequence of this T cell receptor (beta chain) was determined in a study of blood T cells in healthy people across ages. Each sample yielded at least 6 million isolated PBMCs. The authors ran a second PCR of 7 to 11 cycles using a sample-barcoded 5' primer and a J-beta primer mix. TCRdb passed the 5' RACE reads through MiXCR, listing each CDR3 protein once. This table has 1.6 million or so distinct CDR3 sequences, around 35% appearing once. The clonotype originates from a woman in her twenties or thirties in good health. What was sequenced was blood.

The CDR3: CASSYSDGSRYGYTF. The CDR3 DNA is TGTGCCAGCAGTTACTCGGACGGATCAAGATATGGCTACACCTTC. This chain uses TRBV6-5 with TRBJ1-2, with no clear D. Trimming stripped 0 bases from V and 5 bases from J, with 13 bases between. The CDR3 sequence is 15 residues long. Germline-derived CDR1 and CDR2 are MNHEY and SVGAGI.